These T cell receptor beta chains were read from a single sample in a study of shared clonotypes between healthy human individuals. Repertoires were generated with immunoSEQ multiplex PCR, while TCRdb's copy carries only in-frame clones and drops some. Of about 120,000 clones in the sample, around 65% were seen once. Sequencing input: memory CD8+ T cells sorted from blood. The receptors shown here come from a young woman in good health. Each CDR3 is given with its conserved first and last residue. A D gene is named only where the DNA matches it firmly. A clone size is listed for some rows: how often the clone was seen (once, few, many), or a class if it is expanded.

12	TRBV7-2	-	-	TRBJ2-5	TGTGCCAGCAGCCCATACCAAGAGACCCAGTACTTC	CASSPYQETQYF
15	TRBV7-8	-	-	TRBJ2-2	TGTGCCAGCAGCTTACAGGGTGGGGACACCGGGGAGCTGTTTTTT	CASSLQGGDTGELFF
15	TRBV7-9	TRBD2	once	TRBJ2-1	TGTGCCAGCAGCTTAGTCGCGGGAGCTGTCAATGAGCAGTTCTTC	CASSLVAGAVNEQFF
16	TRBV9	-	-	TRBJ1-3	TGTGCCAGCAGCCAGACAGGCTTGAGCTCTGGAAACACCATATATTTT	CASSQTGLSSGNTIYF
16	TRBV5-1	-	-	TRBJ1-6	TGCGCCAGCAGCTCCGGACATTCCTACGGCGGTTCACCCCTCCACTTT	CASSSGHSYGGSPLHF
14	TRBV27	TRBD2	once	TRBJ2-7	TGTGCCAGCAGTTTCGGGACTAGAGGTCTCGAGCAGTACTTC	CASSFGTRGLEQYF
14	TRBV10-1	-	many	TRBJ2-7	TGCGCCAGCAGTGAGTCTGTCGAAGGGGACGAGCAGTACTTC	CASSESVEGDEQYF
11	TRBV28	-	-	TRBJ2-1	TGTGCCACTTCGACTTACAATGAGCAGTTCTTC	CATSTYNEQFF
15	TRBV27	-	-	TRBJ2-1	TGTGCCAGCAGTTTGGGGCAGGCACTCTACAATGAGCAGTTCTTC	CASSLGQALYNEQFF
15	TRBV6-6	-	-	TRBJ1-1	TGTGCCAGCACACACCACAGGGCAACGAGCACTGAAGCTTTCTTT	CASTHHRATSTEAFF
15	TRBV23-1	-	many	TRBJ2-7	TGCGCCAGCAGTCCAAACAGGACCGGGCACTACGAGCAGTACTTC	CASSPNRTGHYEQYF
16	TRBV6-1	-	many	TRBJ2-3	TGTGCCAGCAGTGCAGAGGCAGGGAGGGGGGCAGATACGCAGTATTTT	CASSAEAGRGADTQYF
13	TRBV5-4	-	-	TRBJ2-3	TGTGCCAGCAGCTTGGCAGTTACAGATACGCAGTATTTT	CASSLAVTDTQYF
16	TRBV19	-	-	TRBJ2-3	TGTGCCAGTAGTATTATCGCCTGGGCGCTTGCAGATACGCAGTATTTT	CASSIIAWALADTQYF
14	TRBV6-5	-	-	TRBJ2-5	TGTGCCAGCAGTGAGGGCGGCTCGCAAGAGACCCAGTACTTC	CASSEGGSQETQYF
14	TRBV27	TRBD1	once	TRBJ1-1	TGTGCCAGCAGTCCCTCCCGGACAGGCTGGGAAGCTTTCTTT	CASSPSRTGWEAFF
17	TRBV5-1	-	-	TRBJ1-1	TGCGCCAGCAGCTTGGTTGCCGGTCCCTTCCTGAACACTGAAGCTTTCTTT	CASSLVAGPFLNTEAFF
15	TRBV9	TRBD2	-	TRBJ2-7	TGTGCCAGCAGCGTAGGTCTAGCGGACCACTACGAGCAGTACTTC	CASSVGLADHYEQYF
15	TRBV28	TRBD1	-	TRBJ1-5	TGTGCCAGCAGTGCAACAGGGGGTAGCAATCAGCCCCAGCATTTT	CASSATGGSNQPQHF
15	TRBV28	TRBD1	-	TRBJ1-5	TGTGCCAGCTTGTTCCGGGACAGACGCAATCAGCCCCAGCATTTT	CASLFRDRRNQPQHF
12	TRBV2	TRBD2	-	TRBJ2-7	TGTGCCAGCAGGACTAGCGGCTACGAGCAGTACTTC	CASRTSGYEQYF
14	TRBV13	-	few	TRBJ1-4	TGTGCCAGCAGCTCCTCTAGGGGTGGTGAAAAACTGTTTTTT	CASSSSRGGEKLFF
15	TRBV7-2	-	once	TRBJ2-7	TGTGCCAGCAGCTTAGATGCGGGACATACCTACGAGCAGTACTTC	CASSLDAGHTYEQYF
15	TRBV6-5	TRBD2	-	TRBJ2-1	TGTGCCAGCAGCCAGGGACTAGCGGGAAACAATGAGCAGTTCTTC	CASSQGLAGNNEQFF
14	TRBV2	TRBD2	once	TRBJ2-7	TGTGCCAGCAGTGTGGGGACTAGGTCCTACGAGCAGTACTTC	CASSVGTRSYEQYF
19	TRBV27	-	-	TRBJ1-1	TGTGCCAGCAGTCCCTCGCGAGTCCCTCAGTGGGTACGGAGCACTGAAGCTTTCTTT	CASSPSRVPQWVRSTEAFF
12	TRBV4-1	-	many	TRBJ1-1	TGCGCCAGCAGCCAAGGGGCGGATGAAGCTTTCTTT	CASSQGADEAFF
16	TRBV25-1	TRBD2	many	TRBJ2-1	TGTGCCAGCAGTGACCCGGGACTAGCGGATTACAATGAGCAGTTCTTC	CASSDPGLADYNEQFF
15	TRBV5-1	TRBD1	-	TRBJ1-4	TGCGCCAGCAGACGGGACAGGGGAACTAATGAAAAACTGTTTTTT	CASRRDRGTNEKLFF
16	TRBV29-1	TRBD2	-	TRBJ2-3	TGCAGCGCCAGAGGGCTAGCGGGGACACACACAGATACGCAGTATTTT	CSARGLAGTHTDTQYF
15	TRBV28	-	-	TRBJ2-1	TGTGCCAGCAGTTTAATCCCGGCGGGAAACAATGAGCAGTTCTTC	CASSLIPAGNNEQFF
14	TRBV7-6	-	-	TRBJ1-1	TGTGCCACCCGGGAGGGGCGTGGGAACACTGAAGCTTTCTTT	CATREGRGNTEAFF
17	TRBV5-1	-	-	TRBJ2-3	TGCGCCAGCAGCTTCAATGGTAGGTCCAAAAGAAGAGATACGCAGTATTTT	CASSFNGRSKRRDTQYF
16	TRBV7-9	-	-	TRBJ2-7	TGTGCCAGCAGCGCCAACATGGGGGGTTTGGTCTACGAGCAGTACTTC	CASSANMGGLVYEQYF
13	TRBV4-1	-	once	TRBJ2-1	TGCGCCAGCAGCCAAGAAGGGCCCCACGAGCAGTTCTTC	CASSQEGPHEQFF
11	TRBV7-9	-	few	TRBJ2-7	TGTGCCAGCAGCCTCGACTACGAGCAGTACTTC	CASSLDYEQYF
15	TRBV2	-	-	TRBJ1-5	TGTGCCAGCAGTGAAACGAGGGCTAGCAATCAGCCCCAGCATTTT	CASSETRASNQPQHF
14	TRBV5-6	-	-	TRBJ2-7	TGTGCCAGCAGCTTGGCGGACTCCCTTTACGAGCAGTACTTC	CASSLADSLYEQYF
13	TRBV6-6	-	-	TRBJ1-1	TGTGCCAGCAGTTTCGAGGCGAACACTGAAGCTTTCTTT	CASSFEANTEAFF
20	TRBV7-3	-	-	TRBJ2-6	TGTGCCAGCAGCTTAAGGCCGTCCACAGGGTGGTTCCCTGGGGCCAACGTCCTGACTTTC	CASSLRPSTGWFPGANVLTF
17	TRBV7-9	-	-	TRBJ2-5	TGTGCCAGCAGCTTAAAGGGAAATACAGGGCTGGAGGAGACCCAGTACTTC	CASSLKGNTGLEETQYF
17	TRBV5-1	-	-	TRBJ1-1	TGCGCCAGCACCCCGAAGGGGCAGGGAGGCATGAACACTGAAGCTTTCTTT	CASTPKGQGGMNTEAFF
13	TRBV7-9	-	-	TRBJ2-5	TGTGCCAGCAGCATATGGACAGCTGAGACCCAGTACTTC	CASSIWTAETQYF
14	TRBV5-6	-	few	TRBJ1-5	TGTGCCAGCAGCTTGTGGATGCTCAATCAGCCCCAGCATTTT	CASSLWMLNQPQHF
16	TRBV7-3	-	-	TRBJ2-5	TGTGCCAGCAGCCACCTAGGAGCAGACGTCCAAGAGACCCAGTACTTC	CASSHLGADVQETQYF
16	TRBV4-2	TRBD2	-	TRBJ2-2	TGTGCCAGCGAGCCAGGAGGCGGGAGGTTCACCGGGGAGCTGTTTTTT	CASEPGGGRFTGELFF
15	TRBV6-6	TRBD2	-	TRBJ2-7	TGTGCCAGCAGTGGTCGAGCGGGGGCTAACGACGAGCAGTACTTC	CASSGRAGANDEQYF
14	TRBV25-1	TRBD1	-	TRBJ1-4	TGTGCCAGCAGTCAAAGGGGGCCAGGTGAAAAACTGTTTTTT	CASSQRGPGEKLFF
15	TRBV19	-	-	TRBJ2-1	TGTGCCAGTACCCAAGATACAGGGACATACAATGAGCAGTTCTTC	CASTQDTGTYNEQFF
15	TRBV10-1	-	-	TRBJ2-7	TGCGCCAGCAGTCTAGGGGCTAGCGAGGGATACGAGCAGTACTTC	CASSLGASEGYEQYF
15	TRBV16	-	medium-sized	TRBJ1-2	TGTGCCAGCAGCCCCCGTGGGGATTCTAACTATGGCTACACCTTC	CASSPRGDSNYGYTF
16	TRBV7-2	TRBD2	-	TRBJ2-1	TGTGCCAGCAGCCCGCCGCGCGGGAGACCCTACAATGAGCAGTTCTTC	CASSPPRGRPYNEQFF
16	TRBV6-6	-	-	TRBJ1-1	TGTGCCAGCAGTTACTCGAAATGGGGGCACGCCACTGAAGCTTTCTTT	CASSYSKWGHATEAFF
15	TRBV18	-	-	TRBJ1-1	TGTGCCAGCTCACCCCCCCGTGGTCCGAACACTGAAGCTTTCTTT	CASSPPRGPNTEAFF
17	TRBV11-2	-	-	TRBJ2-5	TGTGCCAGCAGCTCATGGCTCCGACCGGGACAAAAAGAGACCCAGTACTTC	CASSSWLRPGQKETQYF